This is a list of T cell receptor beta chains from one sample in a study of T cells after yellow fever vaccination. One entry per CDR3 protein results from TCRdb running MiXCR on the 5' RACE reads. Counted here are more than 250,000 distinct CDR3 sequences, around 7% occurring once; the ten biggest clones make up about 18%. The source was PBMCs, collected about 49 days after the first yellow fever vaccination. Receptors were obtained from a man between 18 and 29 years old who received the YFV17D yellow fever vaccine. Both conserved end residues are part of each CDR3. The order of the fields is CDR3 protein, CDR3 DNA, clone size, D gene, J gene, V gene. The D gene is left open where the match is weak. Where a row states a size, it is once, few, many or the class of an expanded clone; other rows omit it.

CSARSTAPEAFF | TGCAGTGCTAGATCTACCGCGCCAGAAGCTTTCTTT | NA | NA | TRBJ1-1 | TRBV20-1
CASSRERIYSNQPQHF | TGTGCCAGTTCGCGAGAGCGCATTTATAGCAATCAGCCCCAGCATTTT | NA | NA | TRBJ1-5 | TRBV6-2/TRBV6-3
CASSQDRYIITEAFF | TGCGCCAGCAGCCAAGACCGGTACATTATCACTGAAGCTTTCTTT | NA | NA | TRBJ1-1 | TRBV4-3
CATSLGTYNEQFF | TGTGCCACCTCTCTGGGGACGTACAATGAGCAGTTCTTC | NA | NA | TRBJ2-1 | TRBV7-9
CASADWGFSYNSPLHF | TGTGCCAGCGCTGATTGGGGATTCTCCTATAATTCACCCCTCCACTTT | many | NA | TRBJ1-6 | TRBV7-8
CSVIQGPMNTEAFF | TGCAGCGTCATACAGGGTCCGATGAACACTGAAGCTTTCTTT | few | NA | TRBJ1-1 | TRBV29-1
CASSLGVTNEQFF | TGTGCCAGCAGTTTAGGGGTTACTAATGAGCAGTTCTTC | NA | NA | TRBJ2-1 | TRBV12-3/TRBV12-4
CASSLLGARGSGANVLTF | TGTGCCAGCAGCTTACTGGGGGCCCGAGGGTCTGGGGCCAACGTCCTGACTTTC | many | NA | TRBJ2-6 | TRBV7-3
CATTSGRYNQPQHF | TGTGCCACAACGAGTGGGAGATACAATCAGCCCCAGCATTTT | NA | NA | TRBJ1-5 | TRBV6-1
CASSVTQGTETQYF | TGTGCCAGCAGCGTAACCCAGGGGACGGAGACCCAGTACTTC | few | NA | TRBJ2-5 | TRBV7-9
CASSSPLAGGGKTQYF | TGTGCCAGCAGTTCCCCGTTAGCGGGGGGTGGCAAGACCCAGTACTTC | few | TRBD2 | TRBJ2-5 | TRBV6-5
CASSFGQGRTDTQYF | TGTGCCAGCAGTTTCGGACAGGGGCGCACAGATACGCAGTATTTT | few | TRBD1 | TRBJ2-3 | TRBV27
CASGLFFSGAQPQHF | TGTGCTAGTGGTTTGTTCTTCTCTGGGGCCCAGCCCCAGCATTTT | few | NA | TRBJ1-5 | TRBV12-5
CASSAASGSTDTQYF | TGTGCCAGCAGCGCCGCCTCGGGTTCCACAGATACGCAGTATTTT | many | NA | TRBJ2-3 | TRBV9
CASSYSPATGELFF | TGTGCCAGCAGTTACTCGCCGGCTACCGGGGAGCTGTTTTTT | NA | NA | TRBJ2-2 | TRBV6-5
CSAAPAGGPTDTQYF | TGCAGTGCCGCCCCAGCGGGGGGGCCCACAGATACGCAGTATTTT | NA | TRBD2 | TRBJ2-3 | TRBV20-1
CASSESLLAFF | TGTGCCAGCAGTGAGTCCCTTCTAGCTTTCTTT | many | NA | TRBJ1-1 | TRBV2
CASSYAGSRYGYTF | TGTGCCAGCAGTTACGCGGGGAGTCGGTATGGCTACACCTTC | many | NA | TRBJ1-2 | TRBV6-5
CASSEDRELVGELFF | TGCGCCAGCTCAGAGGACAGGGAATTGGTCGGGGAGCTGTTTTTT | few | TRBD1 | TRBJ2-2 | TRBV5-1
CASSQERGQASPNEKLFF | TGCGCCAGCAGCCAAGAACGGGGACAGGCTTCACCTAATGAAAAACTGTTTTTT | few | TRBD1 | TRBJ1-4 | TRBV4-1
CASSPSGGAGTGELFF | TGTGCCAGCAGCCCTAGCGGGGGGGCGGGGACCGGGGAGCTGTTTTTT | NA | TRBD2 | TRBJ2-2 | TRBV4-2
CASSRQGADEQFF | TGTGCCAGCAGTAGACAGGGGGCGGATGAGCAGTTCTTC | few | TRBD1 | TRBJ2-1 | TRBV27
CASTRARSSYEQYF | TGTGCCAGCACCCGGGCGCGGTCCTCCTACGAGCAGTACTTC | many | NA | TRBJ2-7 | TRBV7-2
CASSPPLNSRAGELFF | TGTGCCAGCTCACCACCGCTAAACTCCCGGGCCGGGGAGCTGTTTTTT | NA | NA | TRBJ2-2 | TRBV18
CASSPELSSYNEQFF | TGTGCCAGCAGCCCAGAGTTGAGCTCCTACAATGAGCAGTTCTTC | few | NA | TRBJ2-1 | TRBV5-4
CASSPRGIGYEQYF | TGTGCCAGCAGCCCCAGGGGGATCGGCTACGAGCAGTACTTC | few | TRBD1 | TRBJ2-7 | TRBV9
CASSLGAGLYEQYF | TGTGCCAGCAGCTTGGGGGCGGGCCTCTACGAGCAGTACTTC | NA | NA | TRBJ2-7 | TRBV5-4
CSARDLYGYTF | TGCAGTGCTAGAGACCTCTATGGCTACACCTTC | many | NA | TRBJ1-2 | TRBV20-1
CASSLMTSTDTQYF | TGTGCCAGCAGCTTAATGACTAGCACAGATACGCAGTATTTT | NA | NA | TRBJ2-3 | TRBV7-3
CASSYGGGGMNTEAFF | TGTGCCAGCAGTTACGGGGGAGGGGGTATGAACACTGAAGCTTTCTTT | few | NA | TRBJ1-1 | TRBV6-5